This TCR beta chain is drawn from a study of CD8 T cells in ankylosing spondylitis. Study observations and caveats: What appeared characteristic of ankylosing spondylitis blood was a TCR beta motif of 7 or 8 highly homologous variants. Prior literature has documented some motif variants in synovial fluid and blood from reactive arthritis.

Germline V lookup: CDR1 MNHNS, CDR2 SASEGT. Germline trimming cut 6 bases from V and 4 bases from J; bases unmatched to any gene: 9. The CDR3 has 16 residues. Quantitative 5'-RACE with molecular barcodes was used to make the TCR beta libraries. TCRdb reprocessed the 5' RACE reads with MiXCR, giving one entry per CDR3 protein. The sample carries about 440,000 distinct CDR3 sequences, more than 15% recorded once. This clonotype was seen a handful of times. The antigen is not known. Sequencing input: blood, either unsorted or a sorted T cell fraction (not recorded which). This sequence joins TRBV6-1 and TRBJ1-6; 7 bases are a match to TRBD1. The TCR originated in a male donor with ankylosing spondylitis. CDR3 region: CASRPGTEIYNSPLHF. The CDR3 bases are TGTGCCAGCAGACCCGGGACAGAGATATATAATTCACCCCTCCACTTT.